The TCR beta chain described here comes from a study of identical twins (dated by TCRdb to about 2016). For the study in its entirety: TCR alpha and beta repertoires from monozygotic twins, unrelated adults of various ages and cord blood were deep-sequenced to test whether fetal clonotypes persist. To rule out contamination, replicate twin experiments were performed at different times with different library preparation protocols.

Library preparation employed 5' RACE. These reads were obtained on an Illumina HiSeq 2000. Template switching introduced a universal primer binding site; the final cDNA contained a unique molecular identifier, enabling accurate counting of TCR cDNA molecules. Specific primers in the conserved constant-segment region were used to synthesize first-strand cDNA for TCR alpha and beta chains. To control for contamination, every cDNA library was double barcoded, receiving both a SMART-Mk sample barcode and Illumina barcodes. Two successive PCR steps introduced TruSeq adapter sequences along with Illumina sample barcodes. TCR alpha and beta cDNA libraries were sequenced on the Illumina HiSeq platform with custom primers. Per the original workflow: MiGEC was used to process raw reads and extract unique molecular identifiers, and MiXCR was used to find CDR3 positions. Recombination models were inferred per individual with the repgenHMM and IGoR tools using an EM algorithm. The tcR package in R was used for shared clonotype analysis, with sharing normalized by the product of cloneset sizes. To study raw recombination free of thymic and clonal selection effects, out-of-frame nonproductive sequences were analyzed. TCRdb redid the processing of the public reads, applying fastp at Q25 and MiXCR, and retained in-frame beta chains. Rows with a matching CDR3 protein are joined into one entry that keeps the most common DNA and genes. None of the V and J calls come from the authors' own analysis; TCRdb made them. The sample table records some 630,000 distinct CDR3 sequences; roughly 7.1% of these occur just once. In total, the top ten clones hold around 1.6% of the sample.

Every donor in the study was a healthy Caucasian. Three pairs of female monozygotic twins, all aged roughly 18 to 29 years, were included in the twin cohort. Peripheral blood mononuclear cells were the source from which RNA for the TCR libraries was isolated. This clonotype was recorded many times. No cognate antigen has been identified for it. No much larger clone is present one base from it, and per-base qualities are unavailable. The full study reports these points: Because the same donors could not be followed over many years, the conclusions relied on cross-sectional statistical analysis. In monozygotic twins, out-of-frame TCR alpha sharing was systematically underestimated by recombination models, although the models agreed with sharing between unrelated individuals. The excess sharing between twins in beta out-of-frame sequences was weaker because fewer shared sequences reduced the signal-to-noise ratio. Zero-insertion analyses could be partly confounded by invariant T cells such as MAIT and iNKT, although diverse VJ usage argued against such confounding for most clonotypes. Fewer insertions were carried by abundant cord blood beta clonotypes; a weaker similar trend was observed in young adult naive repertoires, while no such trend was observed in memory repertoires. Out-of-frame TCR alpha sequences shared between twins showed an excess of low generation-probability sequences compared with coincidental sharing between unrelated individuals.

These records were also assigned to another study, of yellow fever vaccine responses in identical twins. That second report states: According to the authors, the vaccine-induced T cell response in identical twins seemed to be partly convergent and partly specific to each individual. The study precisely tracked vaccine-responding T cell clones in identical twins.

Source material: PBMCs. The TCR was taken from a woman between 18 and 30 years old in good health.

The CDR3 region reads CASSLSESSYGYTF. The DNA reads TGTGCCAGCAGCTTATCGGAATCGAGCTATGGCTACACCTTC. The V and J segments used are TRBV7-8 and TRBJ1-2, with an unclear D gene assignment. CDR3 length: 14 amino acids, cysteine to phenylalanine. Solely the CDR3 DNA is kept, with 42 bases framed from the first base. Trimming at the junction amounts to 2 bases on V and 4 bases on J, and the germline ends lie 11 bases apart. CDR1 and CDR2 (SGHVS, FQNEAQ) derive from the germline V gene.